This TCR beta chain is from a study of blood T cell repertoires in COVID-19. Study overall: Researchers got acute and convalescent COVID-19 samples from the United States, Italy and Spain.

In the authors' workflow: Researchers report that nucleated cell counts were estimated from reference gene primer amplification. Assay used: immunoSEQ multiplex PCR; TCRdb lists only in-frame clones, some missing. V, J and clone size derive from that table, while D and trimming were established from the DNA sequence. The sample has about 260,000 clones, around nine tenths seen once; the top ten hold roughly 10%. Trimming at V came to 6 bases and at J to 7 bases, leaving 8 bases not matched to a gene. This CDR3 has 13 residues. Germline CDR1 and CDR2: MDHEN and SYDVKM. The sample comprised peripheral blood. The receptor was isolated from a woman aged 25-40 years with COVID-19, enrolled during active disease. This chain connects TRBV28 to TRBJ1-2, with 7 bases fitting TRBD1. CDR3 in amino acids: CASRDRRLFGYTF. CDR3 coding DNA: TGTGCCAGCAGGGACAGGCGTCTTTTTGGCTACACCTTC.